Listed below are T cell receptor beta chains from one sample, sequenced in a study of early T cells in non-severe SARS-CoV-2 infection. TCRdb independently ran MiXCR on the 5' RACE reads; one entry per CDR3 protein. Of about 29,000 distinct CDR3 sequences listed, about 4.6% are singletons. The material sequenced was whole blood. Receptor source: an adult who was a healthcare worker with PCR-confirmed SARS-CoV-2 infection or an uninfected control (not recorded which). Each CDR3 is given with its conserved first and last residue. D genes are given only for firm matches. The size of a clone is reported for some rows only, either as once, few or many, or as a class for expanded clones.

j_call | d_call | v_call | clone_size | cdr3_aa | cdr3_nt
TRBJ2-3 | TRBD2 | TRBV5-1 | . | CASGTSGLMDTQYF | TGCGCCAGCGGGACTAGCGGTCTAATGGATACGCAGTATTTT
TRBJ2-7 | . | TRBV6-6 | many | CASSPPGPYEQYF | TGTGCCAGCAGTCCCCCGGGGCCCTACGAGCAGTACTTC
TRBJ1-6 | TRBD1 | TRBV20-1 | medium-sized | CSARSLPGQTNSPLHF | TGCAGTGCTAGATCTCTCCCGGGACAGACTAATTCACCCCTCCACTTT
TRBJ1-2 | . | TRBV21-1 | . | CASRTRGQNYGYTF | TGTGCCAGCAGAACAAGGGGACAGAACTATGGCTACACCTTC
TRBJ2-2 | . | TRBV5-1 | . | CASSSLYTGELFF | TGCGCCAGCAGCTCCCTCTACACCGGGGAGCTGTTTTTT
TRBJ2-5 | . | TRBV2 | medium-sized | CASSGGETQYF | TGTGCCAGCAGTGGGGGAGAGACCCAGTACTTC
TRBJ2-7 | TRBD2 | TRBV4-1 | many | CASKTQRGYYEQYF | TGCGCCAGCAAGACCCAGCGGGGCTACTACGAGCAGTACTTC
TRBJ2-3 | . | TRBV6-2/TRBV6-3 | . | CASSYASGTSTDTQYF | TGTGCCAGCAGTTACGCGTCCGGAACTAGCACAGATACGCAGTATTTT
TRBJ2-1 | . | TRBV6-1 | many | CASSVQARNEQFF | TGTGCCAGCAGTGTACAGGCGCGGAATGAGCAGTTCTTC
TRBJ2-5 | TRBD1 | TRBV5-1 | . | CASSGLRNRGETQYF | TGCGCCAGCAGCGGCCTCCGGAACAGGGGGGAGACCCAGTACTTC
TRBJ2-3 | . | TRBV7-8 | many | CASSLLDGGTDTQYF | TGTGCCAGCAGCTTATTGGACGGGGGCACAGATACGCAGTATTTT
TRBJ2-3 | . | TRBV29-1 | many | CSALRSDTQYF | TGCAGCGCCCTAAGGTCAGATACGCAGTATTTT
TRBJ2-3 | TRBD2 | TRBV19 | few | CASSILASGGADTQYF | TGTGCCAGTAGTATACTGGCTAGCGGTGGGGCAGATACGCAGTATTTT
TRBJ1-6 | . | TRBV29-1 | many | CSAGERRNSPLHF | TGCAGCGCGGGGGAACGGCGTAATTCACCCCTCCACTTT
TRBJ2-7 | . | TRBV3-1 | many | CASSQDSTPREQYF | TGTGCCAGCAGCCAAGATTCCACTCCCCGAGAGCAGTACTTC
TRBJ1-5 | TRBD1 | TRBV12-3/TRBV12-4 | many | CASSFGQGVNNQPQHF | TGTGCCAGCAGTTTCGGACAGGGGGTGAACAATCAGCCCCAGCATTTT
TRBJ2-5 | TRBD2 | TRBV20-1 | many | CSARRDTSGGPERETQYF | TGCAGTGCTAGAAGGGACACTAGCGGGGGACCGGAGCGAGAGACCCAGTACTTC
TRBJ2-7 | . | TRBV18 | many | CASSPSNSGGPTRQYF | TGTGCCAGCTCACCATCGAATAGCGGAGGTCCCACCAGGCAGTACTTC
TRBJ2-2 | . | TRBV2 | few | CASRTSTGELFF | TGTGCCAGCCGTACGAGCACCGGGGAGCTGTTTTTT
TRBJ1-5 | . | TRBV30 | few | CAWKGQSSNQPQHF | TGTGCCTGGAAAGGACAGTCTAGCAATCAGCCCCAGCATTTT
TRBJ2-7 | . | TRBV29-1 | . | CSAGGGQGTYEQYF | TGCAGCGCCGGAGGGGGGCAGGGAACCTACGAGCAGTACTTC
TRBJ2-7 | TRBD1 | TRBV20-1 | few | CSARKPGGNSYEQYF | TGCAGTGCTAGAAAGCCAGGGGGAAACTCCTACGAGCAGTACTTC
TRBJ2-1 | . | TRBV29-1 | few | CSVQGGSYNEQFF | TGCAGCGTTCAGGGTGGGTCCTACAATGAGCAGTTCTTC
TRBJ1-3 | TRBD1 | TRBV7-2 | many | CASTGQGSEAGGNTIYF | TGTGCCAGCACTGGACAGGGTAGTGAGGCTGGTGGAAACACCATATATTTT
TRBJ2-7 | . | TRBV4-2 | . | CASSHWTRSYEQYF | TGTGCCAGCAGCCACTGGACAAGAAGCTACGAGCAGTACTTC
TRBJ2-1 | . | TRBV5-1 | . | CASSSSEYNEQFF | TGCGCCAGCAGCAGCAGTGAGTACAATGAGCAGTTCTTC
TRBJ1-1 | . | TRBV5-1 | many | CASSSPSRSGEAFF | TGCGCCAGCAGCTCGCCTTCGAGGTCGGGTGAAGCTTTCTTT
TRBJ1-2 | . | TRBV6-6 | many | CASSDREGTNYGYTF | TGTGCCAGCAGTGACCGGGAAGGTACTAACTATGGCTACACCTTC
TRBJ2-7 | . | TRBV14 | . | CASSRQTHEQYF | TGTGCCAGCAGCCGGCAGACCCACGAGCAGTACTTC
TRBJ1-1 | . | TRBV11-2 | medium-sized | CASSLVPNTEAFF | TGTGCCAGCAGCTTAGTGCCTAACACTGAAGCTTTCTTT
TRBJ2-3 | TRBD2 | TRBV29-1 | many | CSVEGGSGDTQYF | TGCAGCGTTGAAGGCGGGAGTGGAGATACGCAGTATTTT
TRBJ1-2 | . | TRBV12-3/TRBV12-4 | many | CASIPAGRQGYGYTF | TGTGCCAGCATCCCGGCAGGGCGCCAAGGGTATGGCTACACCTTC
TRBJ2-7 | TRBD2 | TRBV7-2 | few | CASSPGVSGRTEQYF | TGTGCCAGCAGCCCGGGGGTAAGCGGGAGGACCGAGCAGTACTTC
TRBJ1-1 | . | TRBV29-1 | many | CSVATRTGNTEAFF | TGCAGCGTTGCAACCCGAACAGGGAACACTGAAGCTTTCTTT
TRBJ2-2 | . | TRBV12-3/TRBV12-4 | few | CASSDTGFTGELFF | TGTGCCAGCAGTGACACAGGGTTCACCGGGGAGCTGTTTTTT
TRBJ2-5 | . | TRBV7-9 | . | CASSLFGTTDGETQYF | TGTGCCAGCAGCTTATTCGGGACAACGGATGGAGAGACCCAGTACTTC
TRBJ2-7 | . | TRBV20-1 | . | CSAREGHLYEQYF | TGCAGTGCTAGAGAGGGACATCTCTACGAGCAGTACTTC
TRBJ1-2 | TRBD1 | TRBV3-1 | few | CASSFLGGANYGYTF | TGTGCCAGCAGCTTTTTAGGGGGCGCGAACTATGGCTACACCTTC
TRBJ2-1 | . | TRBV11-2 | many | CASSLEAHYNEQFF | TGTGCCAGCAGCTTAGAGGCGCACTACAATGAGCAGTTCTTC
TRBJ1-1 | . | TRBV5-1 | many | CASSLDGADTEAFF | TGCGCCAGCAGCTTGGACGGGGCGGACACTGAAGCTTTCTTT
TRBJ2-1 | TRBD2 | TRBV24-1 | few | CATSDPRGTGNEQFF | TGTGCCACCAGTGATCCGCGGGGGACGGGGAATGAGCAGTTCTTC
TRBJ2-2 | TRBD1 | TRBV2 | few | CASSGTGGNTGELFF | TGTGCCAGCAGTGGGACAGGGGGCAACACCGGGGAGCTGTTTTTT
TRBJ1-3 | TRBD1 | TRBV6-6 | few | CASSYQGQGNSGNTIYF | TGTGCCAGCAGTTACCAAGGACAGGGGAATTCTGGAAACACCATATATTTT
TRBJ1-6 | TRBD1 | TRBV29-1 | medium-sized | CSVTQGAVDSPLHF | TGCAGCGTGACACAGGGGGCAGTGGATTCACCCCTCCACTTT
TRBJ1-2 | TRBD1 | TRBV7-9 | many | CASSLVDRDGYTF | TGTGCCAGCAGCTTAGTGGACAGGGATGGCTACACCTTC
TRBJ1-2 | TRBD1 | TRBV19 | few | CASSIGQGATNYGYTF | TGTGCCAGTAGTATCGGACAGGGGGCCACTAACTATGGCTACACCTTC
TRBJ2-5 | . | TRBV5-4 | many | CASNSRTGYQETQYF | TGTGCCAGCAACTCTCGTACTGGATACCAAGAGACCCAGTACTTC
TRBJ2-1 | . | TRBV21-1 | many | CASSKVRWEDNEQFF | TGTGCCAGCAGCAAAGTAAGGTGGGAGGACAATGAGCAGTTCTTC
TRBJ1-4 | . | TRBV6-5 | many | CASSSASWGFEKLFF | TGTGCCAGCAGTTCGGCCTCTTGGGGGTTTGAAAAACTGTTTTTT
TRBJ2-3 | . | TRBV20-1 | many | CSASRGSGVDTQYF | TGCAGTGCTAGCCGTGGATCCGGGGTAGATACGCAGTATTTT
TRBJ1-6 | . | TRBV6-5 | many | CASRDSFGSPLHF | TGTGCCAGCAGAGACTCGTTCGGCTCACCCCTCCACTTT
TRBJ2-7 | TRBD1 | TRBV29-1 | . | CSHLDEGADGGEQYF | TGCAGCCACTTGGACGAGGGGGCCGATGGGGGCGAGCAGTACTTC
TRBJ2-3 | . | TRBV29-1 | many | CSAWGRATDTQYF | TGCAGCGCCTGGGGCAGGGCCACAGATACGCAGTATTTT
TRBJ1-3 | TRBD1 | TRBV7-9 | many | CASSLVSGTGGRGNTIYF | TGTGCCAGCAGCTTAGTATCCGGGACAGGGGGCAGAGGAAACACCATATATTTT
TRBJ2-7 | . | TRBV6-2/TRBV6-3 | many | CASSPEDRIHYEQYF | TGTGCCAGCAGCCCCGAGGACAGAATCCACTACGAGCAGTACTTC
TRBJ2-3 | TRBD2 | TRBV20-1 | . | CSAQTSGRDTQYF | TGCAGTGCTCAGACTAGCGGGAGAGATACGCAGTATTTT
TRBJ1-1 | . | TRBV12-3/TRBV12-4 | . | CASSPRNTEAFF | TGTGCCAGCAGCCCAAGGAACACTGAAGCTTTCTTT
TRBJ2-5 | TRBD2 | TRBV18 | many | CASSTSGRLETQYF | TGTGCCAGCTCTACTAGCGGGAGGTTGGAGACCCAGTACTTC
TRBJ2-7 | . | TRBV18 | many | CASSPSKTVGEQYF | TGTGCCAGCTCACCATCTAAGACAGTGGGCGAGCAGTACTTC
TRBJ2-3 | . | TRBV7-2 | few | CALRGRTSTDTQYF | TGTGCCCTCCGGGGTCGTACTAGCACAGATACGCAGTATTTT